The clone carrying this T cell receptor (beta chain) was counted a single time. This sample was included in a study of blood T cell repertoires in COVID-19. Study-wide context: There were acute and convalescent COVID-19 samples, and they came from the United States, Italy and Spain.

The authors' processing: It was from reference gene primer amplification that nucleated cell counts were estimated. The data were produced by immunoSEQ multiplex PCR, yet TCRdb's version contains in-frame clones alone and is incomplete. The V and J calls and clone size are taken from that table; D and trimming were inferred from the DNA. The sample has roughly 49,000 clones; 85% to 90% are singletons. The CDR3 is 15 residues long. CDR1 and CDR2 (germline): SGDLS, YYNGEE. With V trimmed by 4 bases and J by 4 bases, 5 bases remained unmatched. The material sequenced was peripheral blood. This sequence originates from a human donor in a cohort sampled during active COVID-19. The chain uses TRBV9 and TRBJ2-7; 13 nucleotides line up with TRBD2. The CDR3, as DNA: TGTGCCAGCAGCTCCACTAGCGGGGGGGTTTACGAGCAGTACTTC. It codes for CASSSTSGGVYEQYF.